Listed here are 2 T cell receptor beta chains from one sample, sequenced in a study of cytomegalovirus exposure and HLA in healthy donors. The PCR ran on 60 Vbeta and 13 Jbeta primers. TCRdb's table, derived via immunoSEQ multiplex PCR, lists solely in-frame clones and lacks some. The repertoire consists of approximately 130,000 clones, with around 78% occurring once and the leading ten covering 6% to 8%. Sequencing was done on a sample of PBMCs. These receptors were obtained from a woman aged 40 to 50 in good health and CMV-seronegative.

This chain joins TRBV29-1 and TRBJ2-3; TRBD2 matches 9 bases. The J segment lost 3 bases and the V segment lost 6 bases, leaving 10 bases of the junction unmatched. This CDR3 contains 15 residues. Germline-derived CDR1 and CDR2 are SQVTM and ANQGSEA. As DNA, the CDR3 is TGCAGCGTAGCGCGGGGACTAGCTGGTACAGATACGCAGTATTTT. It encodes CSVARGLAGTDTQYF.

In nucleotides, the CDR3 is TGTGCCAGCAGTCTTAGCGGGAGTGGTGGGGATACGCAGTATTTT. Protein sequence: CASSLSGSGGDTQYF. The rearrangement uses TRBV7-9 and TRBJ2-3; 9 bases line up with TRBD2. Germline-derived CDR1 and CDR2 are SEHNR and FQNEAQ (reference sequence). CDR3 length: 15 amino acids. The V segment lost 6 bases and the J segment 6 bases; nucleotides outside the gene matches: 10.